These 25 T cell receptor beta chains share one sample of origin, sequenced in a study of cytomegalovirus exposure and HLA in healthy donors. Some clones are missing from TCRdb's copy, which holds only in-frame ones; the method was immunoSEQ multiplex PCR. Of around 150,000 clones in the sample, 70% to 85% were seen once. The sample taken for sequencing was PBMCs. The origin of the receptors is a man between 25 and 39 years old in good health and CMV-seropositive.

The chain employs TRBV19 and TRBJ1-1; perhaps TRBD1 as D (6 bases). With 6 bases removed from V and 4 bases from J, the gap between germline ends came to 12 bases. The CDR3 has 13 amino acids. The germline V gene has CDR1 LNHDA and CDR2 SQIVND (reference sequence). The CDR3 is CASSADRGTEAFF. In DNA form, the CDR3 reads TGTGCCAGTAGCGCGGACAGAGGCACTGAAGCTTTCTTT.

V is TRBV7-8 and J is TRBJ2-7; D ambiguous. Per germline, CDR1 SGHVS and CDR2 FQNEAQ. The length of the CDR3 is 15 residues. V lost 6 bases and J 3 bases, leaving 18 bases between the germline ends. DNA for the CDR3: TGTGCCAGCAGACCGCAGCGAATATCCCTCTACGAGCAGTACTTC. As protein: CASRPQRISLYEQYF.

The J gene is TRBJ2-1, the V gene TRBV7-3; a possible D gene is TRBD2 (6 bases). In germline, CDR1 is SGHTA, CDR2 FQGTGA. Trimming took off 3 bases at V and 0 bases at J, with 12 bases between the two ends. The CDR3 length is 16 residues. The DNA of the CDR3 is TGTGCCAGCAGCTTTTCGGCGGGGAGCTCCTACAATGAGCAGTTCTTC. Translating it yields CASSFSAGSSYNEQFF.

This rearrangement joins TRBV4-3 to TRBJ1-4; D is unresolved. CDR1 is LGHNA and CDR2 is YSLEER in the germline V gene. There are 15 residues in the CDR3. V was trimmed by 0 bases and J by 7 bases, leaving 12 bases between them. For the CDR3, the DNA is TGCGCCAGCAGCCAAGATGGCGTATCGGGTGAAAAACTGTTTTTT. Translated: CASSQDGVSGEKLFF.

There are many counts of this clone. V gene TRBV27 combines with J gene TRBJ1-5, with TRBD1 matching 7 bases. With V trimmed by 10 bases and J by 3 bases, 9 bases remained unmatched. CDR1 MNHEY and CDR2 SMNVEV come from the germline V gene (reference sequence). The CDR3 is made up of 14 amino acids. In nucleotides, the CDR3 is TGTGCCACCCGGACAGGTTTGGTCAATCAGCCCCAGCATTTT. It is translated as CATRTGLVNQPQHF.

The CDR3 protein is CASSPPGGFSYEQYF. DNA of the CDR3: TGTGCCAGCAGCCCTCCGGGGGGCTTCTCCTACGAGCAGTACTTC. The V gene is TRBV9, the J gene TRBJ2-7; TRBD2 might be the D (7 bases). V was trimmed by 4 bases and J by 0 bases, leaving 14 bases between them. This CDR3 region has 15 residues. Germline CDR1 reads SGDLS; CDR2 reads YYNGEE.

The chain couples TRBV5-4 to TRBJ2-7, with 9 bases that match TRBD1. The CDR3 has 15 residues. Trimming took 4 bases from V and 1 from J; bases not matched to a gene: 6. Germline V gene data show CDR1 as SGHNT and CDR2 as YYREEE (reference sequence). The CDR3 DNA follows: TGTGCCAGCAGCCCGCGACAGGGGGGGTCCTACGAGCAGTACTTC. Translated: CASSPRQGGSYEQYF.

This chain joins TRBV25-1 and TRBJ2-5; perhaps TRBD2 as D (6 bases). Germline V gene sequence: CDR1 MGHDK, CDR2 SYGVNS. V lost 5 bases and J 1 base, leaving 8 bases between the germline ends. The CDR3 spans 13 residues. Written as DNA, the CDR3 is TGTGCCAGCAGTTCTAGCGCCCAAGAGACCCAGTACTTC. It codes for CASSSSAQETQYF.

The V gene is TRBV11-2, the J gene TRBJ2-1; no clear D. V was shortened by 4 bases and J by 4 bases, with 11 bases between the two germline ends. The germline gives CDR1 SGHAT, CDR2 FQNNGV. The CDR3 loop spans 14 amino acids. CDR3: CASSSLKTYNEQFF. The CDR3 coding sequence is TGTGCCAGCAGCTCCCTCAAAACTTACAATGAGCAGTTCTTC.

This clone showed up just once. This chain uses TRBV25-1 with TRBJ2-7; D not resolved. The germline gives CDR1 MGHDK, CDR2 SYGVNS. The length of the CDR3 is 15 residues. V was shortened by 5 bases and J by 5 bases, with 19 bases between the two germline ends. As DNA, the CDR3 is TGTGCCAGCAGTCCCTCAGTCCGAGACAACCACGAGCAGTACTTC. Translation gives CASSPSVRDNHEQYF.

This sequence joins TRBV19 and TRBJ2-3; 12 positions agree with TRBD2. The germline V gene encodes CDR1 LNHDA and CDR2 SQIVND (reference sequence). The CDR3 runs 16 residues. Unmatched junction bases numbered 9, after V lost 5 bases and J lost 6 bases. CDR3 in DNA: TGTGCCAGTAGTCCCGCCCTAGCGGGGGGGGGCGATACGCAGTATTTT. Protein product: CASSPALAGGGDTQYF. The entire variable domain, with the rest obtained from reference TRBV19 and TRBJ2-3, is as follows: DGGITQSPKYLFRKEGQNVTLSCEQNLNHDAMYWYRQDPGQGLRLIYYSQIVNDFQKGDIAEGYSVSREKKESFPLTVTSAQKNPTAFYLCASSPALAGGGDTQYFGPGTRLTVL.

The rearrangement joins TRBV29-1 to TRBJ2-1, with TRBD2 matching over 8 bases. Unmatched junction bases numbered 8, after V lost 6 bases and J lost 7 bases. The CDR3 consists of 13 residues. Germline V gene sequence: CDR1 SQVTM, CDR2 ANQGSEA. Written as DNA, the CDR3 is TGCAGCGTCGCAGCGGGAGCCCAAAATGAGCAGTTCTTC. Translation: CSVAAGAQNEQFF.

This clone appeared a single time. The chain uses TRBV5-1 and TRBJ2-7; possibly TRBD2 for D (5 bases). V was pared by 4 bases and J by 7 bases, with 12 bases between. Germline CDR1 is SGHRS and CDR2 is YFSETQ. CDR3 length: 12 residues. The CDR3 nucleotides read TGCGCCAGCAGCCCCGGGGTAGGAGAGCAGTACTTC. Its translation is CASSPGVGEQYF.

The chain is built from TRBV14 and TRBJ1-4; TRBD1 agrees at 8 bases. Germline CDR1 reads SGHDN; CDR2 reads FVKESK. The CDR3 has 15 amino acids. V gave up 1 base and J gave up 3 bases; unmatched junction bases: 1. Written as DNA, the CDR3 is TGTGCCAGCAGCCAAGGGGACAGGTCTAATGAAAAACTGTTTTTT. This encodes CASSQGDRSNEKLFF. The full variable domain, rest sourced from reference TRBV14 and TRBJ1-4, is EAGVTQFPSHSVIEKGQTVTLRCDPISGHDNLYWYRRVMGKEIKFLLHFVKESKQDESGMPNNRFLAERTGGTYSTLKVQPAELEDSGVYFCASSQGDRSNEKLFFGSGTQLSVL.

The rearrangement joins TRBV7-8 to TRBJ1-6, with no clear D. The germline V gene encodes CDR1 SGHVS and CDR2 FQNEAQ. The CDR3 loop spans 15 amino acids. Deletions cut 3 bases from V and 8 bases from J, with 14 bases between. The CDR3 DNA sequence: TGTGCCAGCAGCTTGGGCGGGCCTCAATATTCACCCCTCCACTTT. Amino acids: CASSLGGPQYSPLHF.

This clone was seen only once. The chain joins TRBV5-1 to TRBJ2-6, with TRBD1 as a possible D gene (5 bases). Germline values: CDR1 SGHRS, CDR2 YFSETQ. This CDR3 is 19 amino acids long. Deletions cut 4 bases from V and 3 bases from J, with 23 bases between. The CDR3 nucleotides are TGCGCCAGCAGCCCCATGAAGGGGCCAACGCCCCGTGGGGCCAACGTCCTGACTTTC. Its translation is CASSPMKGPTPRGANVLTF.

The chain recombines TRBV15 with TRBJ2-7, with D tentatively TRBD1 (7 bases). CDR1 and CDR2 from the germline V gene are LNHNV and YYDKDF (reference sequence). Trimming removed 0 bases at V and 6 bases at J, with 12 bases between. This CDR3 has 14 residues. CDR3 DNA: TGTGCCACCAGCAGAGATCGGCAGGGGGGCGAGCAGTACTTC. This sequence encodes CATSRDRQGGEQYF. The entire variable domain, with the rest obtained from reference TRBV15 and TRBJ2-7, is as follows: DAMVIQNPRYQVTQFGKPVTLSCSQTLNHNVMYWYQQKSSQAPKLLFHYYDKDFNNEADTPDNFQSRRPNTSFCFLDIRSPGLGDTAMYLCATSRDRQGGEQYFGPGTRLTVT.

This chain connects TRBV20-1 to TRBJ1-2; D is perhaps TRBD1 (5 bases). Per the germline V gene, CDR1 is DFQATT and CDR2 is SNEGSKA (reference sequence). The CDR3 spans 11 residues. The V and J ends lost 4 bases and 4 bases respectively, with 7 bases between them. The CDR3, as DNA: TGCAGTGCTATGACAGTCTATGGCTACACCTTC. It codes for CSAMTVYGYTF.

J is TRBJ2-3 and V is TRBV29-1; 10 nucleotides agree with TRBD1. This CDR3 spans 15 amino acids. The germline V gene encodes CDR1 SQVTM and CDR2 ANQGSEA. The V segment lost 6 bases and the J segment 2 bases; nucleotides outside the gene matches: 8. The chain's CDR3 is CSVARTGGDTDTQYF. The CDR3 DNA sequence: TGCAGCGTCGCCAGGACAGGGGGGGACACAGATACGCAGTATTTT.

J is TRBJ2-5 and V is TRBV7-3; 9 nucleotides line up with TRBD1. Germline V gene data show CDR1 as SGHTA and CDR2 as FQGTGA. The trim removed 3 bases at V and 3 bases at J, leaving 2 bases unmatched. The CDR3 has 14 amino acids. The DNA of the CDR3 is TGTGCCAGCAGCTTGACAGGGGGAGAAGAGACCCAGTACTTC. As protein: CASSLTGGEETQYF.

The CDR3 sequence is CAWSVLDNEKLFF. As DNA, the CDR3 is TGTGCCTGGAGTGTACTAGATAATGAAAAACTGTTTTTT. The rearrangement uses TRBV30 and TRBJ1-4; D is unresolved. Germline V gene sequence: CDR1 GTSNPN, CDR2 SVGIG (reference sequence). The CDR3 consists of 13 residues. The V gene lost 0 bases and the J gene lost 4 bases, with 6 bases spanning the gap. Variable domain in full (rest from reference TRBV30 and TRBJ1-4): SQTIHQWPATLVQPVGSPLSLECTVEGTSNPNLYWYRQAAGRGLQLLFYSVGIGQISSEVPQNLSASRPQDRQFILSSKKLLLSDSGFYLCAWSVLDNEKLFFGSGTQLSVL.

This clone was seen only a few times. The chain is built from TRBV19 and TRBJ1-5, with 8 bases lining up with TRBD1. The germline gives CDR1 LNHDA, CDR2 SQIVND (reference sequence). This CDR3 region has 14 residues. The J segment lost 3 bases and the V segment lost 8 bases, leaving 6 bases of the junction unmatched. The DNA of the CDR3 is TGTGCCAGTCGCCCGACAGGGGACAATCAGCCCCAGCATTTT. Translation gives CASRPTGDNQPQHF.

The V and J genes are TRBV5-1 and TRBJ1-2; 9 bases fit TRBD1. The trim removed 4 bases at V and 4 bases at J, leaving 8 bases unmatched. The CDR3 loop spans 15 amino acids. Germline CDR1 and CDR2: SGHRS and YFSETQ. CDR3 residues: CASSLGQGNSYGYTF. The CDR3 DNA reads TGCGCCAGCAGCCTAGGACAGGGGAATTCCTATGGCTACACCTTC.

The CDR3: CASSPDRPYEQYF. The DNA of the CDR3 is TGTGCCAGCAGCCCGGACAGGCCCTACGAGCAGTACTTC. The chain employs TRBV14 and TRBJ2-7, with TRBD1 identical over 7 bases. The CDR3 extends over 13 amino acids. With V trimmed by 4 bases and J by 2 bases, 2 bases remained unmatched. Germline CDR1 SGHDN, CDR2 FVKESK.

The J gene is TRBJ1-1, the V gene TRBV7-3, with 7 bases that match TRBD1. This CDR3 has 14 amino acids. The J segment lost 2 bases and the V segment lost 6 bases, leaving 6 bases of the junction unmatched. Germline V gene lookup returns CDR1 SGHTA and CDR2 FQGTGA. The CDR3 here is CASSRQGGNTEAFF. DNA for the CDR3: TGTGCCAGCAGTCGACAGGGAGGAAACACTGAAGCTTTCTTT.